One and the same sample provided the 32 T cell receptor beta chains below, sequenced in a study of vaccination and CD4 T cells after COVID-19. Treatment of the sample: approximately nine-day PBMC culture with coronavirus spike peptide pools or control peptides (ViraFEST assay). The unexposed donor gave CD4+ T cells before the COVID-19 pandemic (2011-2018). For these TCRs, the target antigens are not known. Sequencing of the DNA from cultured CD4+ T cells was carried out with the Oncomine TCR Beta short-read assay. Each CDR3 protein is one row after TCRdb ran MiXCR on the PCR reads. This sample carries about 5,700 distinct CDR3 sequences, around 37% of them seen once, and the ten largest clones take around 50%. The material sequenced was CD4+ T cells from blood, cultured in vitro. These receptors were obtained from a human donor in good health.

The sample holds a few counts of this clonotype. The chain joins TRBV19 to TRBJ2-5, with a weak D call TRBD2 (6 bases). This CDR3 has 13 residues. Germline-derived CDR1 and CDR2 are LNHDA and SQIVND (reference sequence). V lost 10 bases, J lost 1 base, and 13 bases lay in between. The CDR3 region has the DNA TGTGCCACATACGGAGGGACCCAAGAGACCCAGTACTTC. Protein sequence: CATYGGTQETQYF.

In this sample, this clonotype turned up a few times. In nucleotides, the CDR3 is TGTGCCAGCAGCCCCGACGGGACAGGGTATGGCTACACCTTC. This encodes CASSPDGTGYGYTF. The J gene is TRBJ1-2, the V gene TRBV6-2 or TRBV6-3, with 9 nucleotides matching TRBD1. The CDR3 runs 14 residues. Germline V CDR1 and CDR2: MNHEY, SVGEGT. With V trimmed by 6 bases and J by 5 bases, 7 bases remained unmatched.

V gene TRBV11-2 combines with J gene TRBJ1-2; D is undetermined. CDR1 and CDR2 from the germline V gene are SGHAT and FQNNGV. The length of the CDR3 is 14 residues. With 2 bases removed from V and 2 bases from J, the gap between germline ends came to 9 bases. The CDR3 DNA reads TGTGCCAGCAGCTTAACGAACGGCAACTATGGCTACACCTTC. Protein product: CASSLTNGNYGYTF.

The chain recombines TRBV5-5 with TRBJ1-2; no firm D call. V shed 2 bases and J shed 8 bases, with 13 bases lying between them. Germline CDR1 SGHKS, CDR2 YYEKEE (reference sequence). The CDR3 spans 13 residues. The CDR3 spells CASSFSLTRGYTF. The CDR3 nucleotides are TGTGCCAGCAGCTTTAGTCTGACGAGGGGCTACACCTTC.

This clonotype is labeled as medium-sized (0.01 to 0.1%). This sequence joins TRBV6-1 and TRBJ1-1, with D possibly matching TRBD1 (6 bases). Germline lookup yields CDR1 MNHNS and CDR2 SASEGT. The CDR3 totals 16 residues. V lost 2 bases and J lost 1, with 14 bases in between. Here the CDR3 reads CASSEMNGGPNTEAFF. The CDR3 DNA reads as TGTGCCAGCAGTGAAATGAATGGGGGCCCGAACACTGAAGCTTTCTTT.

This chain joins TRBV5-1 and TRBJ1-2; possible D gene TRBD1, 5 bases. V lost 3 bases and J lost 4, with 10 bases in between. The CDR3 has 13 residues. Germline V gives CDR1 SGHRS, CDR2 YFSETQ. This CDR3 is CASSSIGGYGYTF. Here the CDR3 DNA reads TGCGCCAGCAGCTCTATCGGGGGCTATGGCTACACCTTC.

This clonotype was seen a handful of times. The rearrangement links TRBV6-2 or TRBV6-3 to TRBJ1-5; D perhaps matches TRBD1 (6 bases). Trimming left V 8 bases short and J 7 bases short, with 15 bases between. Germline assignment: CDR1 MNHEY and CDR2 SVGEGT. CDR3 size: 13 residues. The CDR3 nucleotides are TGTGCCAGCCGACTCGGACAGCAGCAGCCCCAGCATTTT. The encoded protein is CASRLGQQQPQHF.

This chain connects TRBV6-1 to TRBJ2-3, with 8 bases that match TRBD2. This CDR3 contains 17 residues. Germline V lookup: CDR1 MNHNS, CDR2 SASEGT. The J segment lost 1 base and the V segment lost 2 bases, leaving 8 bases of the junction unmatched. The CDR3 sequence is CASSEQRGGLGTDTQYF. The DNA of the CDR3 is TGTGCCAGCAGTGAACAACGGGGGGGCTTGGGCACAGATACGCAGTATTTT.

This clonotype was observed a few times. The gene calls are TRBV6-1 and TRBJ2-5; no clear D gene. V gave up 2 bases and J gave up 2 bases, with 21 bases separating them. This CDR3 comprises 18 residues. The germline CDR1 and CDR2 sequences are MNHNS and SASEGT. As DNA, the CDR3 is TGTGCCAGCAGTGAAATGGGTCCTGGGTTGGACCAACAAGAGACCCAGTACTTC. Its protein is CASSEMGPGLDQQETQYF.

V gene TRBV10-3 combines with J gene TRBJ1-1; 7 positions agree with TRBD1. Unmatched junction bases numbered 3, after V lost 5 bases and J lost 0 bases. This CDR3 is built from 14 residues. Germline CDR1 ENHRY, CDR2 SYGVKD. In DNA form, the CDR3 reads TGTGCCATCAGTCCGGGACAGATGAACACTGAAGCTTTCTTT. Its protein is CAISPGQMNTEAFF.

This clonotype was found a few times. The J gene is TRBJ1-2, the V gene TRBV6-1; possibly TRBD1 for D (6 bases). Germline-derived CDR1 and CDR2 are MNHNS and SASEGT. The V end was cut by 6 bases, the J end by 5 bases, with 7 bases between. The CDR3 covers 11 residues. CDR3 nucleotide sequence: TGTGCCAGCAGCCAGGGGTATGGCTACACCTTC. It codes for CASSQGYGYTF.

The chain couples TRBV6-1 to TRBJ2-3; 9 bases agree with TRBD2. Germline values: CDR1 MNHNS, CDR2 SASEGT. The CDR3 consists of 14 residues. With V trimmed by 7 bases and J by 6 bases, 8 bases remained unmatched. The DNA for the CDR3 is TGTGCCAGCACCAGCGGGGGGCCAATCGATACGCAGTATTTT. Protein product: CASTSGGPIDTQYF.

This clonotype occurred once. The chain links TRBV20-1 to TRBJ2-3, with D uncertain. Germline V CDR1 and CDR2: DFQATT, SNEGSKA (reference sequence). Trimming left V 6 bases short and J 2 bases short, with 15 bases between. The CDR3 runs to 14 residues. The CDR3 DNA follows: TGCAGTGCCAGTACCTTGCCTATCACAGATACGCAGTATTTT. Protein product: CSASTLPITDTQYF.

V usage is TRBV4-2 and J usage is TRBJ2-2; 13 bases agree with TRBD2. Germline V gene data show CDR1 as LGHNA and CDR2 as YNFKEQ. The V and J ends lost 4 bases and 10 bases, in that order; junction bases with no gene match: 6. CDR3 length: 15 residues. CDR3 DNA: TGTGCCAGCAGCCGGACTAGCGGGGGCCTAGAGGAGCTGTTTTTT. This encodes CASSRTSGGLEELFF.

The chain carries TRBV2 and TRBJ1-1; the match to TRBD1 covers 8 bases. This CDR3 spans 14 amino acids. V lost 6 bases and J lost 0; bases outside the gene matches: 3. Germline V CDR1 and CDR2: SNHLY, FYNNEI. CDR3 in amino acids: CASRPGQVNTEAFF. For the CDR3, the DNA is TGTGCCAGCAGGCCGGGACAGGTGAACACTGAAGCTTTCTTT.

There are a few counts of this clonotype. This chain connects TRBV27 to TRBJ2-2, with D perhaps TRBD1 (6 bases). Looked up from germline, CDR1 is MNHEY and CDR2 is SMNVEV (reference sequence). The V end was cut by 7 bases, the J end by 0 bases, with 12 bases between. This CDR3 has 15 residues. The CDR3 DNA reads TGTGCCAGCAACAGGGTTGGTTCGAACACCGGGGAGCTGTTTTTT. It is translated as CASNRVGSNTGELFF.

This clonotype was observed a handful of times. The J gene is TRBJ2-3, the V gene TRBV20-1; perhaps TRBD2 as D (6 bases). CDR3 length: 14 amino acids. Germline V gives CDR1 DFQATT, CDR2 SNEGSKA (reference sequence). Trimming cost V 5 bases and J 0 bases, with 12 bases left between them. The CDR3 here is CSAPRGSSTDTQYF. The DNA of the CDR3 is TGCAGTGCTCCCCGGGGGTCTAGCACAGATACGCAGTATTTT.

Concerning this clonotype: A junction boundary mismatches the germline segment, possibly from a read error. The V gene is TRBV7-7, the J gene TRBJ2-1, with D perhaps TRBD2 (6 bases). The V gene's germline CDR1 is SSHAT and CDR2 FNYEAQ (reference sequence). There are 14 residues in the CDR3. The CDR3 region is CASSSAAGINEQFF. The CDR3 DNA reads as TGTGCTAGCAGCTCCGCGGCGGGGATCAATGAGCAGTTCTTC.

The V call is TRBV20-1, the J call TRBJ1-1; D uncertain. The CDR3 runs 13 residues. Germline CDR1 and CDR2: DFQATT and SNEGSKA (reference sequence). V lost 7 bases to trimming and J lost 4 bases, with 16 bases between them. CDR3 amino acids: CSVSRLATTEAFF. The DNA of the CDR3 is TGCAGTGTTAGTAGATTAGCCACCACTGAAGCTTTCTTT.

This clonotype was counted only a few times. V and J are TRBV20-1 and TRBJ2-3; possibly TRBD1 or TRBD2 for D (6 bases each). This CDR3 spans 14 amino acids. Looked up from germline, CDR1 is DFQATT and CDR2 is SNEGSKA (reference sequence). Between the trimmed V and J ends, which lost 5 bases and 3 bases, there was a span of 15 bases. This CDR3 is CSAPPGARTDTQYF. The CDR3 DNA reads TGCAGTGCTCCCCCGGGGGCCAGGACAGATACGCAGTATTTT.

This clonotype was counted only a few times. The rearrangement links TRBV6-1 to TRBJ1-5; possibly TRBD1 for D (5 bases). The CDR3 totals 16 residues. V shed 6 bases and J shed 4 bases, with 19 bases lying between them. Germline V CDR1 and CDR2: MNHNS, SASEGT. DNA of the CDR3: TGTGCCAGCAGCCGAGGGTACGCAGGGAGTAATCAGCCCCAGCATTTT. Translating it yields CASSRGYAGSNQPQHF.

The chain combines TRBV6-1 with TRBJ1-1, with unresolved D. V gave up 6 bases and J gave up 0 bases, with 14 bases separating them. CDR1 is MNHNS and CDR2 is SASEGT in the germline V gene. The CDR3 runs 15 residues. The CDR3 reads CASSIRETMNTEAFF. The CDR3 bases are TGTGCCAGCAGCATCCGGGAGACCATGAACACTGAAGCTTTCTTT.

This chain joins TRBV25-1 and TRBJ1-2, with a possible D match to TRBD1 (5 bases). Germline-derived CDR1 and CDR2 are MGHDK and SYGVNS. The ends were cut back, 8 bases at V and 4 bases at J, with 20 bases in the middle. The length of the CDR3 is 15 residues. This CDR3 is CASSSSSRGAYGYTF. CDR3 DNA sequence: TGTGCCAGCTCCAGCTCCAGCAGAGGGGCCTATGGCTACACCTTC.

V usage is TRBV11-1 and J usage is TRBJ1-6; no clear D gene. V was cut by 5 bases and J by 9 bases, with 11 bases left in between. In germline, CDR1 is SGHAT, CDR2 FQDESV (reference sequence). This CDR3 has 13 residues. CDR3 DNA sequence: TGTGCCAGCAGCCCCCCGGCGGGTTCACCCCTCCACTTT. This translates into CASSPPAGSPLHF.

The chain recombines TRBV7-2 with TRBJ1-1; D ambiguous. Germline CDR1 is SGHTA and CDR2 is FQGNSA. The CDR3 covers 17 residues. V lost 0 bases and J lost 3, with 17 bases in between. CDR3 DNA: TGTGCCAGCAGCTTAGCGGGTTTCGGGTCGGGTTACACTGAAGCTTTCTTT. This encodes CASSLAGFGSGYTEAFF.

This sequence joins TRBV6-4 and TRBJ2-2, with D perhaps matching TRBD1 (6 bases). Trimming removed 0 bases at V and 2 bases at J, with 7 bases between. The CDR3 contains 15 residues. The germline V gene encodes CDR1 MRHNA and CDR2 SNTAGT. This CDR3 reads CASSDSGTNTGELFF. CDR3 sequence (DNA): TGTGCCAGCAGTGACTCCGGGACAAACACCGGGGAGCTGTTTTTT.

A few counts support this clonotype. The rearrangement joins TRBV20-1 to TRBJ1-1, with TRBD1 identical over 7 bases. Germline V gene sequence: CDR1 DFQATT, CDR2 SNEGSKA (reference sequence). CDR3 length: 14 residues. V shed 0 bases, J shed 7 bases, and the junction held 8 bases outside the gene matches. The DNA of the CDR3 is TGCAGTGCTAGAGACCCGACAGGGTCGAGTGAAGCTTTCTTT. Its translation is CSARDPTGSSEAFF.

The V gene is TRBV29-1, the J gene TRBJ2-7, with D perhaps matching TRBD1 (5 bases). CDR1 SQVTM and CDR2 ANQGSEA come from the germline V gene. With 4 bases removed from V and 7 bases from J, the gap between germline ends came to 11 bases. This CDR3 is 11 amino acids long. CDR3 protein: CSVGRAREQYF. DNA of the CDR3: TGCAGCGTTGGCAGGGCTCGAGAGCAGTACTTC.

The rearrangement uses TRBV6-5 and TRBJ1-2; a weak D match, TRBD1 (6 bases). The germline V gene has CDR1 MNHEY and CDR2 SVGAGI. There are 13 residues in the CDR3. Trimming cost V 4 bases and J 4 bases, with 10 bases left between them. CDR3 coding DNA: TGTGCCAGCAGTTTTGGACAGACCTATGGCTACACCTTC. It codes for CASSFGQTYGYTF.

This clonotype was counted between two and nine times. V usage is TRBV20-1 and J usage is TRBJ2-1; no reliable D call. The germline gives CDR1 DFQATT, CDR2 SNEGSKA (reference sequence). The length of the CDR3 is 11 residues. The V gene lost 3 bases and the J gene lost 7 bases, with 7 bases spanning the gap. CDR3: CSASPGNEQFF. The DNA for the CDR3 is TGCAGTGCTAGTCCGGGTAATGAGCAGTTCTTC.

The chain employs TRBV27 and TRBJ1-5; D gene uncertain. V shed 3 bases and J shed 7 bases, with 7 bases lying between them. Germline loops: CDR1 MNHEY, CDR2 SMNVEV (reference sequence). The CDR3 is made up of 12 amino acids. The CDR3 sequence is CASSFMGQPQHF. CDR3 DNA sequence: TGTGCCAGCAGTTTTATGGGACAGCCCCAGCATTTT.

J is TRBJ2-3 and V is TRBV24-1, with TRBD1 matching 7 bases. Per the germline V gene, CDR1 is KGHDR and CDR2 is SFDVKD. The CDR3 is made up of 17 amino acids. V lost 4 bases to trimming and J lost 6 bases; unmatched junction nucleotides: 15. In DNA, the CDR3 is TGTGCCACCAGTGACCGCGATTCGACAGGGAGTAGGGATACGCAGTATTTT. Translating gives CATSDRDSTGSRDTQYF.